This T cell receptor beta chain is from a study of blood T cell repertoires in COVID-19. In the study overall: The cDNA or gDNA used as material had been derived from T cells, B-cell-depleted T cells, or PBMCs.

Per the original data handling: Using reference gene primer amplification, nucleated cell counts were estimated. Repertoires were generated with immunoSEQ multiplex PCR, while TCRdb's copy carries only in-frame clones and drops some. The D gene and trimming were derived from the DNA, and the V and J assignments and clone size from that table. The sample contains under 150,000 clones, around 81% of which appear only once. Participant reports of clinical history set cohort assignment. What the recovered Cohort 3 donors had was two negative PCRs, clearance, or symptom resolution. This clone was counted a single time. Sequencing input: PBMCs or T cells enriched from blood (not recorded which). The clonotype was recovered from a woman aged 40 to 50 who had recovered from COVID-19.

The CDR3 DNA sequence: TGTGCCAGCAGTGAAGTTCGGGGGGCCGCGAACACCGGGGAGCTGTTTTTT. This encodes CASSEVRGAANTGELFF. The gene calls are TRBV6-1 and TRBJ2-2; possibly TRBD2 for D (7 bases). V was clipped by 1 base and J by 0 bases, with 12 bases between them. Germline values: CDR1 MNHNS, CDR2 SASEGT. The CDR3 loop spans 17 amino acids.